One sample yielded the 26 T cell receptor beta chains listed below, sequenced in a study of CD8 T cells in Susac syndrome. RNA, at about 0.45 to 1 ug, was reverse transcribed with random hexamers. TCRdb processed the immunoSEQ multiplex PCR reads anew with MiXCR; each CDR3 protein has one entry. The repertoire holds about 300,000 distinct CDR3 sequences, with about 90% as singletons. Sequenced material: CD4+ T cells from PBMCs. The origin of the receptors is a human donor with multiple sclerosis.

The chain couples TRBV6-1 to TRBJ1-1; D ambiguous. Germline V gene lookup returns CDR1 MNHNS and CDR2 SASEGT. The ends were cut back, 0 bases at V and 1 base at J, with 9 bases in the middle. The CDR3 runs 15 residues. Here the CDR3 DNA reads TGTGCCAGCAGTGAAGCGCCCCGAACGAACACTGAAGCTTTCTTT. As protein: CASSEAPRTNTEAFF.

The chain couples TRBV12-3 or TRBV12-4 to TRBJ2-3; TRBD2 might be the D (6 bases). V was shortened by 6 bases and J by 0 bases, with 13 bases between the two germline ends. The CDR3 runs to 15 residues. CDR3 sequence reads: CASSPGLTSTDTQYF. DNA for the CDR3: TGTGCCAGCAGCCCGGGACTTACGAGCACAGATACGCAGTATTTT.

This CDR3 is CASRLDASLGGRGYTF. In DNA, the CDR3 is TGTGCCAGCAGACTGGACGCCTCTCTGGGCGGTCGTGGCTACACCTTC. The rearrangement joins TRBV6-1 to TRBJ1-2; D gene unclear. The germline gives CDR1 MNHNS, CDR2 SASEGT. The CDR3 sequence is 16 residues long. V was trimmed by 6 bases and J by 7 bases, leaving 24 bases between them.

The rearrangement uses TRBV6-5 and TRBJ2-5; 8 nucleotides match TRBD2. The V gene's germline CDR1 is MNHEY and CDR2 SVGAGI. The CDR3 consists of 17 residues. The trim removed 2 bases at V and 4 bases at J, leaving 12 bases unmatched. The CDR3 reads CASSYRASGLRGETQYF. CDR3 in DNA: TGTGCCAGCAGTTACAGGGCTAGCGGGCTTAGGGGAGAGACCCAGTACTTC.

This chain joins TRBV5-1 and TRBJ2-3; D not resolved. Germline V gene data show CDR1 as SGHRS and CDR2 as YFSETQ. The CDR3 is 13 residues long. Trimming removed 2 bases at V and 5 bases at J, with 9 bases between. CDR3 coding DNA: TGCGCCAGCAGCTTCGTCAGTAGAGATACGCAGTATTTT. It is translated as CASSFVSRDTQYF.

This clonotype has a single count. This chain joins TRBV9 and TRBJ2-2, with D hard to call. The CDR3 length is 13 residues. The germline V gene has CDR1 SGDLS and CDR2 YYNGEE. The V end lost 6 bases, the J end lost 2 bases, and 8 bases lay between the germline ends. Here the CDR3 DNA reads TGTGCCAGCACCCAGGATAACACCGGGGAGCTGTTTTTT. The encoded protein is CASTQDNTGELFF.

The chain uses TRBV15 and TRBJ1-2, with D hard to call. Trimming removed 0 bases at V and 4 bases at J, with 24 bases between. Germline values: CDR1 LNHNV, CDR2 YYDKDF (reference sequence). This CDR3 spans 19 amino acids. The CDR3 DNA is TGTGCCACCAGCAGAGATGTCCTCCAGGTTGCCCGTGTTGGCTATGGCTACACCTTC. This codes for CATSRDVLQVARVGYGYTF.

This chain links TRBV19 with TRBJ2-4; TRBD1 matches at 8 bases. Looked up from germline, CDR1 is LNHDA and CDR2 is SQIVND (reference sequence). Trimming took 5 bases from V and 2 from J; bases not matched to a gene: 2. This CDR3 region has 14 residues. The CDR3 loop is CASSGQGSKNIQYF. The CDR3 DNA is TGTGCCAGTAGTGGACAGGGTTCCAAAAACATTCAGTACTTC.

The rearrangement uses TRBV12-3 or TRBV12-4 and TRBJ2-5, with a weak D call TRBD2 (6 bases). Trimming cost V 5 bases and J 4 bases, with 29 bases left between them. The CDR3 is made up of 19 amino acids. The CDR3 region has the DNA TGTGCCAGCAGTCAGGCCCTTGGCGGGGACCCTTTAGGGGTAGAGACCCAGTACTTC. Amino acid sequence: CASSQALGGDPLGVETQYF.

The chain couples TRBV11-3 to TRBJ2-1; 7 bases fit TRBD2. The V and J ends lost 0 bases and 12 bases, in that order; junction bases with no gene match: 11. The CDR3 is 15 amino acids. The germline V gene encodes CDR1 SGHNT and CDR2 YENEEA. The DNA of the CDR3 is TGTGCCAGCAGCTTAGATCTGGCGGGGGTCGGAGGGCAGTTCTTC. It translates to CASSLDLAGVGGQFF.

CDR3 sequence reads: CASKGGFDSNTGELFF. In DNA form, the CDR3 reads TGTGCCAGCAAGGGCGGGTTTGACTCGAACACCGGGGAGCTGTTTTTT. The chain carries TRBV27 and TRBJ2-2; maybe TRBD2 (5 bases). V gave up 7 bases and J gave up 0 bases, with 15 bases separating them. CDR1 MNHEY and CDR2 SMNVEV come from the germline V gene (reference sequence). This CDR3 has 16 residues.

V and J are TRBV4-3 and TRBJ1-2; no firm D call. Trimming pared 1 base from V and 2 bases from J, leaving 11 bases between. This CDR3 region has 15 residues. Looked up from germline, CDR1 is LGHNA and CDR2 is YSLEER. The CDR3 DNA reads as TGCGCCAGCAGCCAAGCCCACGGGATAAACTATGGCTACACCTTC. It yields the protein CASSQAHGINYGYTF.

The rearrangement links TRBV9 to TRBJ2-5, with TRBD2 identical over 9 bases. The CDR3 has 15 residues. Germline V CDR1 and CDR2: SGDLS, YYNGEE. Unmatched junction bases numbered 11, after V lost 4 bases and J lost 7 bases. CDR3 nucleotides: TGTGCCAGCAGCCCTCCCGGGACTAGCATCATGACCCAGTACTTC. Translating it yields CASSPPGTSIMTQYF. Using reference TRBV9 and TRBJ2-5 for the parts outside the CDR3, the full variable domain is DSGVTQTPKHLITATGQRVTLRCSPRSGDLSVYWYQQSLDQGLQFLIQYYNGEERAKGNILERFSAQQFPDLHSELNLSSLELGDSALYFCASSPPGTSIMTQYFGPGTRLLVL.

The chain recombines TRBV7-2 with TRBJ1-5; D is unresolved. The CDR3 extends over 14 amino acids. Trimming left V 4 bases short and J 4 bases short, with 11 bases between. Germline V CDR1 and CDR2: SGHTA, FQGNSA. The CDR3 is CASSSETINQPQHF. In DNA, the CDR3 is TGTGCCAGCAGCTCTGAGACCATTAATCAGCCCCAGCATTTT.

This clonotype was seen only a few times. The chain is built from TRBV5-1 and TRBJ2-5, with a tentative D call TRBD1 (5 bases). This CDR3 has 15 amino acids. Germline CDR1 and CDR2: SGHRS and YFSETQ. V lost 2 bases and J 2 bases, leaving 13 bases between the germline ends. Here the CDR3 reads CASSLVQGVQETQYF. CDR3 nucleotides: TGCGCCAGCAGCTTAGTTCAAGGGGTACAAGAGACCCAGTACTTC.

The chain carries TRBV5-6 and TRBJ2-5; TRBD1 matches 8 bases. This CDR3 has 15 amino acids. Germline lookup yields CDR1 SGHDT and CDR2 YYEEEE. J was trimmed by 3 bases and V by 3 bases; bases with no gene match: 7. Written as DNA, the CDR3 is TGTGCCAGCAGCTGGCAAGGACAGGGAGAAGAGACCCAGTACTTC. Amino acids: CASSWQGQGEETQYF.

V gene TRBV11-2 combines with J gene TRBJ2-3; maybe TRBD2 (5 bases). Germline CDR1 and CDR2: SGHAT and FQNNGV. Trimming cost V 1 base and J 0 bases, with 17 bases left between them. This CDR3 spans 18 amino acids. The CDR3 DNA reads TGTGCCAGCAGCTTAGGGGCGATACTAGGTTCTAGCACAGATACGCAGTATTTT. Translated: CASSLGAILGSSTDTQYF.

This CDR3 reads CSAQARGGSTDTQYF. CDR3 nucleotide sequence: TGCAGTGCCCAAGCCAGGGGTGGATCCACAGATACGCAGTATTTT. The chain joins TRBV20-1 to TRBJ2-3, with D tentatively TRBD1 (6 bases). Trimming took 6 bases from V and 2 from J, leaving 18 bases between them. The CDR3 runs 15 residues. Germline CDR1 reads DFQATT; CDR2 reads SNEGSKA (reference sequence).

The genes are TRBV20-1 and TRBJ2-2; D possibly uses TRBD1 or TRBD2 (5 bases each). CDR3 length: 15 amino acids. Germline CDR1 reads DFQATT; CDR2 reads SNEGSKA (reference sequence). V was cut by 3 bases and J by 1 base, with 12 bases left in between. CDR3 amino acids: CSASAGTENTGELFF. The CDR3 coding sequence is TGCAGTGCTAGCGCCGGGACCGAGAACACCGGGGAGCTGTTTTTT.

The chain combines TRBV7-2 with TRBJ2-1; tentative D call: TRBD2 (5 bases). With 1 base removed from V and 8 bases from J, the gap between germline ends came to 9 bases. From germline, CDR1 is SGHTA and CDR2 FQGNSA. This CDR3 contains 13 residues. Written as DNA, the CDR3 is TGTGCCAGCAGCTTAGGTAGCGTCTATGAGCAGTTCTTC. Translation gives CASSLGSVYEQFF.

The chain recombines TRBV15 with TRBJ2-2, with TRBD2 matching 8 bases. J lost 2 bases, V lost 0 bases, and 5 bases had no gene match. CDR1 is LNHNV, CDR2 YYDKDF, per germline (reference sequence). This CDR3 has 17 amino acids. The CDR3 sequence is CATSREAAGGNTGELFF. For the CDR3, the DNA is TGTGCCACCAGCAGAGAGGCCGCGGGGGGAAACACCGGGGAGCTGTTTTTT.

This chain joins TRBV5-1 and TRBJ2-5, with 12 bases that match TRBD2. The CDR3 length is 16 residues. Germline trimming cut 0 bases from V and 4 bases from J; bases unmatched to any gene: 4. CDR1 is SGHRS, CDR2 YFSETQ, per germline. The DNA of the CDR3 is TGCGCCAGCAGCTTGGGACTAGCGGGGGTGCGAGAGACCCAGTACTTC. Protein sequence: CASSLGLAGVRETQYF.

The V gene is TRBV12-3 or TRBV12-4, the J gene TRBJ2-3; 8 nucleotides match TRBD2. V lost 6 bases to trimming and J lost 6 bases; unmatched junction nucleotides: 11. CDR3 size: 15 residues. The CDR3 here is CASSSIAGLGDTQYF. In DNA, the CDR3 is TGTGCCAGCAGCTCGATAGCGGGGCTCGGGGATACGCAGTATTTT.

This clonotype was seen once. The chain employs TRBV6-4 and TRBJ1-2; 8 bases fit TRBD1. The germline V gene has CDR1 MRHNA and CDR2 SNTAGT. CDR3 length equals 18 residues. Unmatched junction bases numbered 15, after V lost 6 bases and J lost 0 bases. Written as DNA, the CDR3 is TGTGCCAGCAGAGACCAACAGGGGGGGGCTAGTCCTAACTATGGCTACACCTTC. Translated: CASRDQQGGASPNYGYTF.

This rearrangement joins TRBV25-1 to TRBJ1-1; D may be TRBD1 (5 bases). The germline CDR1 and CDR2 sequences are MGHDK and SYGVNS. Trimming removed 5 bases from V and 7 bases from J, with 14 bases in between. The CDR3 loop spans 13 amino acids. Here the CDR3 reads CASSPGRSFEAFF. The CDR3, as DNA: TGTGCCAGCAGTCCGGGACGGTCCTTTGAAGCTTTCTTT.

This CDR3 reads CASSLRLAGTNEQFF. The CDR3 DNA reads TGTGCCAGCAGCCTAAGACTAGCGGGAACCAATGAGCAGTTCTTC. V gene TRBV7-2 combines with J gene TRBJ2-1; 11 bases map to TRBD2. This CDR3 comprises 15 residues. V gave up 5 bases and J gave up 6 bases; unmatched junction bases: 6. The V gene's germline CDR1 is SGHTA and CDR2 FQGNSA.